These 28 T cell receptor beta chains came from one sample sequenced in a study of cytomegalovirus exposure and HLA in healthy donors. Both 60 Vbeta primers and 13 Jbeta primers went into the PCR. Clones were read by immunoSEQ multiplex PCR, and TCRdb kept only the in-frame ones, dropping some. The sample gives about 190,000 clones, roughly 80% of which show up once; about 5.7% is in the top ten. Material for sequencing was PBMCs. The origin of the receptors is a man aged 40-50 years in good health and CMV-seropositive.

This sequence joins TRBV19 and TRBJ2-5; TRBD2 matches 10 bases. V shed 2 bases and J 5 bases; nucleotides not matched to a gene: 5. From germline, CDR1 is LNHDA and CDR2 SQIVND (reference sequence). The CDR3 is 15 residues long. CDR3 nucleotide sequence: TGTGCCAGTAGTATAAAAGCGGGGGGGCAGGAGACCCAGTACTTC. This encodes CASSIKAGGQETQYF.

The chain couples TRBV19 to TRBJ1-4; 8 bases match TRBD1. Trimming removed 10 bases from V and 10 bases from J; junction bases left unmatched: 8. This CDR3 region has 12 residues. Germline assignment: CDR1 LNHDA and CDR2 SQIVND (reference sequence). CDR3 nucleotide sequence: TGTGCCACTCTCCAGGGGGCGGGAAAACTGTTTTTT. It specifies CATLQGAGKLFF.

The chain couples TRBV4-3 to TRBJ2-5; TRBD1 might be the D (5 bases). Trimming removed 0 bases from V and 4 bases from J, with 12 bases in between. Germline values: CDR1 LGHNA, CDR2 YSLEER. The CDR3 is 15 residues long. CDR3 in amino acids: CASSQDGPGPETQYF. The CDR3 DNA follows: TGCGCCAGCAGCCAAGATGGCCCAGGGCCAGAGACCCAGTACTTC.

The chain is built from TRBV9 and TRBJ2-7; 7 nucleotides match TRBD2. The CDR3 has 14 residues. Germline lookup yields CDR1 SGDLS and CDR2 YYNGEE. Losses at the gene ends were 4 bases for V and 3 bases for J; bases not matched to a gene: 7. CDR3 residues: CASSPAGENYEQYF. CDR3 sequence (DNA): TGTGCCAGCAGCCCTGCGGGGGAAAACTACGAGCAGTACTTC.

The chain employs TRBV11-3 and TRBJ1-1; D gene unclear. Deletions cut 5 bases from V and 2 bases from J, with 12 bases between. The CDR3 runs to 14 residues. Germline CDR1 is SGHNT and CDR2 is YENEEA. The CDR3 reads CASSPRTGNTEAFF. CDR3 DNA sequence: TGTGCCAGCAGCCCAAGGACGGGAAACACTGAAGCTTTCTTT.

V gene TRBV5-1 combines with J gene TRBJ1-1, with 7 bases fitting TRBD1. The V and J ends lost 5 bases and 2 bases, in that order; junction bases with no gene match: 9. CDR1 SGHRS and CDR2 YFSETQ come from the germline V gene. The CDR3 is 15 residues long. The CDR3 sequence: CASRLMTGTNTEAFF. The CDR3 DNA follows: TGCGCCAGCAGATTAATGACAGGGACCAACACTGAAGCTTTCTTT.

This clone was observed a single time. The chain has TRBV9 and TRBJ1-2; 9 bases line up with TRBD1. In germline, CDR1 is SGDLS, CDR2 YYNGEE. This CDR3 has 13 residues. Germline trimming cut 4 bases from V and 4 bases from J; bases unmatched to any gene: 2. The CDR3 protein is CASSSDRGYGYTF. As DNA, the CDR3 is TGTGCCAGCAGCTCGGACAGGGGCTATGGCTACACCTTC. Variable domain in full (rest from reference TRBV9 and TRBJ1-2): DSGVTQTPKHLITATGQRVTLRCSPRSGDLSVYWYQQSLDQGLQFLIQYYNGEERAKGNILERFSAQQFPDLHSELNLSSLELGDSALYFCASSSDRGYGYTFGSGTRLTVV.

Notes on this clone: The sample has other DNA sequences that encode this CDR3 too. J is TRBJ2-7 and V is TRBV19; 7 bases map to TRBD1. Trimming cost V 1 base and J 7 bases; bases outside gene matches: 10. Germline V CDR1 and CDR2: LNHDA, SQIVND (reference sequence). CDR3 length: 15 amino acids. CDR3 residues: CASSIGGTAVGEQYF. The CDR3 DNA is TGTGCCAGTAGTATAGGGGGGACAGCTGTTGGGGAGCAGTACTTC.

This sequence joins TRBV29-1 and TRBJ1-4, with D tentatively TRBD1 (6 bases). The CDR3 extends over 13 amino acids. CDR1 SQVTM and CDR2 ANQGSEA come from the germline V gene. V lost 6 bases, J lost 8 bases, and 16 bases lay in between. CDR3 protein: CSVERPGEEKLFF. The CDR3 nucleotides are TGCAGCGTCGAACGGCCAGGGGAGGAAAAACTGTTTTTT.

The J gene is TRBJ1-5, the V gene TRBV18, with TRBD1 matching over 9 bases. Germline CDR1 is KGHSH and CDR2 is LQKENI. Trimming at V came to 6 bases and at J to 1 base, leaving 4 bases not matched to a gene. This CDR3 has 15 residues. The CDR3 sequence is CASSYGTGSNQPQHF. In DNA, the CDR3 is TGTGCCAGCTCGTACGGGACAGGGAGCAATCAGCCCCAGCATTTT.

The chain couples TRBV19 to TRBJ2-7; TRBD1 matches 7 bases. CDR1 and CDR2 (germline): LNHDA, SQIVND (reference sequence). V gave up 1 base and J gave up 7 bases; unmatched junction bases: 13. The CDR3 contains 16 residues. The CDR3 DNA follows: TGTGCCAGTAGTATAGCCTCCCAGGACAGGCATGGGGAGCAGTACTTC. It specifies CASSIASQDRHGEQYF.

This clone was found once. This sequence joins TRBV28 and TRBJ1-3; D call uncertain. Germline V gene data show CDR1 as MDHEN and CDR2 as SYDVKM. The CDR3 length is 14 residues. The V end lost 7 bases, the J end lost 2 bases, and 12 bases lay between the germline ends. The CDR3 protein is CASTEERPGNTIYF. CDR3 sequence (DNA): TGTGCCAGCACCGAGGAAAGACCTGGAAACACCATATATTTT.

The gene calls are TRBV19 and TRBJ2-1; 7 bases are a match to TRBD2. CDR3 length: 15 residues. The J segment lost 4 bases and the V segment lost 3 bases, leaving 6 bases of the junction unmatched. CDR1 and CDR2 from the germline V gene are LNHDA and SQIVND (reference sequence). CDR3 nucleotides: TGTGCCAGTAGTATTCTCGGGGGGATTTACAATGAGCAGTTCTTC. This encodes CASSILGGIYNEQFF.

The rearrangement links TRBV5-4 to TRBJ2-5; 10 bases agree with TRBD1. J gave up 5 bases and V 4 bases, and 5 bases lay outside the gene matches. Germline CDR1 reads SGHNT; CDR2 reads YYREEE (reference sequence). This CDR3 has 14 residues. The chain's CDR3 is CASSRGTGDETQYF. The CDR3 nucleotides are TGTGCCAGCAGCCGTGGGACAGGGGATGAGACCCAGTACTTC.

The genes are TRBV19 and TRBJ2-1; TRBD1 matches at 10 bases. V lost 5 bases to trimming and J lost 5 bases; unmatched junction nucleotides: 0. Germline V gene data show CDR1 as LNHDA and CDR2 as SQIVND (reference sequence). The CDR3 runs 13 residues. The CDR3: CASSGTGDNEQFF. In nucleotides, the CDR3 is TGTGCCAGTAGTGGGACAGGGGACAATGAGCAGTTCTTC.

J is TRBJ2-3 and V is TRBV7-2; D is undetermined. Trimming cost V 5 bases and J 6 bases, with 12 bases left between them. Germline V CDR1 and CDR2: SGHTA, FQGNSA. CDR3 size: 13 residues. CDR3 DNA sequence: TGTGCCAGCAGCCCCGCGTCCATGGATACGCAGTATTTT. This encodes CASSPASMDTQYF.

The chain joins TRBV5-1 to TRBJ1-6; 7 bases map to TRBD1. The CDR3 covers 14 residues. From germline, CDR1 is SGHRS and CDR2 YFSETQ. Trimming at V came to 1 base and at J to 10 bases, leaving 5 bases not matched to a gene. CDR3 DNA sequence: TGCGCCAGCAGCTTGCTACAGGGGTGGTCACCCCTCCACTTT. It is translated as CASSLLQGWSPLHF.

The V gene is TRBV30, the J gene TRBJ2-2, with 8 nucleotides matching TRBD2. Germline assignment: CDR1 GTSNPN and CDR2 SVGIG (reference sequence). The CDR3 is 14 residues long. V was clipped by 0 bases and J by 7 bases; unmatched bases: 4. CDR3 nucleotide sequence: TGTGCCTGGAGTGTAGCGGGGGTTGGCGGGGAGCTGTTTTTT. Its translation is CAWSVAGVGGELFF.

The gene calls are TRBV19 and TRBJ1-2; a possible D gene is TRBD1 (5 bases). The CDR3 length is 12 residues. The germline V and J ends were trimmed by 3 bases and 7 bases, with 9 bases remaining between them. Germline CDR1 and CDR2: LNHDA and SQIVND (reference sequence). The CDR3 loop is CASSMGPPGYTF. The CDR3 region has the DNA TGTGCCAGTAGTATGGGGCCGCCTGGCTACACCTTC.

The chain links TRBV19 to TRBJ2-7; 13 nucleotides align to TRBD2. Trimming at V came to 3 bases and at J to 6 bases, leaving 11 bases not matched to a gene. Germline values: CDR1 LNHDA, CDR2 SQIVND (reference sequence). This CDR3 is 17 amino acids long. CDR3 amino acids: CASSMIGGTSGAPEQYF. The CDR3 DNA reads TGTGCCAGTAGTATGATCGGCGGGACTAGCGGGGCGCCCGAGCAGTACTTC.

This chain connects TRBV7-2 to TRBJ2-3; 9 bases are a match to TRBD2. CDR3 length equals 17 residues. With V trimmed by 5 bases and J by 2 bases, 11 bases remained unmatched. In germline, CDR1 is SGHTA, CDR2 FQGNSA. The CDR3 loop is CASSPTGSGGPTDTQYF. CDR3 nucleotide sequence: TGTGCCAGCAGCCCCACGGGGAGCGGGGGGCCCACAGATACGCAGTATTTT. The full variable domain, rest sourced from reference TRBV7-2 and TRBJ2-3, is GAGVSQSPSNKVTEKGKDVELRCDPISGHTALYWYRQSLGQGLEFLIYFQGNSAPDKSGLPSDRFSAERTGGSVSTLTIQRTQQEDSAVYLCASSPTGSGGPTDTQYFGPGTRLTVL.

This clone has just a few counts. V usage is TRBV10-3 and J usage is TRBJ2-3, with a weak D call TRBD2 (6 bases). V was cut by 3 bases and J by 4 bases, with 11 bases left in between. In germline, CDR1 is ENHRY, CDR2 SYGVKD. The CDR3 runs to 14 residues. The CDR3 nucleotides read TGTGCCATCAGTGATAACAGGAGGGCAGATACGCAGTATTTT. Amino acid sequence: CAISDNRRADTQYF.

This clone appeared once. The V call is TRBV2, the J call TRBJ2-1; D possibly corresponds to TRBD2 (6 bases). Trimming cost V 10 bases and J 8 bases, with 12 bases left between them. Germline assignment: CDR1 SNHLY and CDR2 FYNNEI. The CDR3 extends over 11 amino acids. CDR3 amino acids: CAIPTRYEQFF. DNA of the CDR3: TGTGCCATCCCGACTAGATATGAGCAGTTCTTC. Based on the CDR3 plus reference TRBV2 and TRBJ2-1, the full variable domain is EPEVTQTPSHQVTQMGQEVILRCVPISNHLYFYWYRQILGQKVEFLVSFYNNEISEKSEIFDDQFSVERPDGSNFTLKIRSTKLEDSAMYFCAIPTRYEQFFGPGTRLTVL.

This chain links TRBV4-1 with TRBJ1-5; D is possibly TRBD1 (5 bases). The germline V and J ends were trimmed by 4 bases and 0 bases, with 16 bases remaining between them. The germline gives CDR1 MGHRA, CDR2 YSYEKL. The CDR3 has 17 residues. This chain's CDR3 is CASSPRDSNHSNQPQHF. In DNA, the CDR3 is TGCGCCAGCAGCCCCCGGGACTCCAACCATAGCAATCAGCCCCAGCATTTT.

Here the CDR3 reads CASSLYMSGNQPQHF. The DNA of the CDR3 is TGTGCCAGCAGTCTATATATGAGCGGCAATCAGCCCCAGCATTTT. This sequence joins TRBV27 and TRBJ1-5; D gene unclear. V lost 5 bases to trimming and J lost 2 bases, with 13 bases between them. Germline CDR1 and CDR2: MNHEY and SMNVEV (reference sequence). CDR3 size: 15 residues.

The V call is TRBV28, the J call TRBJ2-1, with a weak D call TRBD1 (5 bases). The CDR3 covers 14 residues. CDR1 MDHEN and CDR2 SYDVKM come from the germline V gene. Trimming took 3 bases from V and 5 from J, leaving 11 bases between them. The DNA for the CDR3 is TGTGCCAGCAGTTTTAACAGGATTAACAATGAGCAGTTCTTC. The encoded protein is CASSFNRINNEQFF.

With regard to this clone: The same CDR3 arises from other DNA sequences in this sample as well. The rearrangement joins TRBV18 to TRBJ1-4, with 7 positions matching TRBD1. The germline gives CDR1 KGHSH, CDR2 LQKENI. V lost 3 bases, J lost 3 bases, and 1 base stayed unmatched. The CDR3 consists of 14 residues. CDR3 protein: CASSPGTANEKLFF. In DNA, the CDR3 is TGTGCCAGCTCACCCGGGACAGCTAATGAAAAACTGTTTTTT.

This clone was detected only a few times. V and J are TRBV5-4 and TRBJ1-1; 11 positions match TRBD1. The V gene end was trimmed by 0 bases and the J gene end by 11 bases; junction bases not matched to a gene: 12. The CDR3 is made up of 16 amino acids. CDR1 is SGHNT, CDR2 YYREEE, per germline (reference sequence). This CDR3 reads CASSLGGQGAAGEAFF. The DNA for the CDR3 is TGTGCCAGCAGCTTGGGAGGACAGGGGGCGGCCGGGGAGGCTTTCTTT.